Below are 25 T cell receptor beta chains sequenced from a single sample in a study of regulatory T cells in long-lasting Graves disease. Arm-PCR with iRepertoire HTBI primers amplified the CDR3 regions for these TCR beta libraries. Via MiXCR, TCRdb re-called the multiplex PCR reads, giving one row per CDR3 protein. Found here are around 420,000 distinct CDR3 sequences, roughly 16% of them singletons; the top ten hold approximately 21%. Time point denoted: newly diagnosed GD, antithyroid drugs for less than 3 months. Scientists built the TCR library using RNA that was extracted from PBMCs. The material sequenced was peripheral blood mononuclear cells (PBMCs), taken at new diagnosis, from a patient treated with antithyroid drugs. These receptors were taken from a female donor with Graves disease.

This clonotype appeared a few times. The chain carries TRBV29-1 and TRBJ1-2; D gene uncertain. The germline V gene encodes CDR1 SQVTM and CDR2 ANQGSEA. The CDR3 runs 13 residues. With 4 bases removed from V and 2 bases from J, the gap between germline ends came to 11 bases. The CDR3 here is CSVGPGPNYGYTF. DNA for the CDR3: TGCAGCGTTGGCCCTGGGCCAAACTATGGCTACACCTTC.

This clonotype was seen repeatedly, ten times or more. This chain links TRBV7-9 with TRBJ2-7; D not resolved. The ends were cut back, 5 bases at V and 2 bases at J, with 7 bases in the middle. This CDR3 spans 12 amino acids. Looked up from germline, CDR1 is SEHNR and CDR2 is FQNEAQ (reference sequence). CDR3 sequence (DNA): TGTGCCAGCAGCCCTCGTCCCTACGAGCAGTACTTC. Translation: CASSPRPYEQYF.

This clonotype was observed a handful of times. The V call is TRBV20-1, the J call TRBJ2-1; 7 bases are a match to TRBD2. With 5 bases clipped from V and 1 base from J, the junction kept 8 bases outside the gene matches. CDR1 and CDR2 from the germline V gene are DFQATT and SNEGSKA (reference sequence). The CDR3 is made up of 15 amino acids. The CDR3 DNA is TGCAGTGCTTCGACTAGCAGTCGGTCCTACAATGAGCAGTTCTTC. Amino acid sequence: CSASTSSRSYNEQFF.

The chain has TRBV12-3 or TRBV12-4 and TRBJ1-2; 8 bases line up with TRBD1. The length of the CDR3 is 13 residues. Germline trimming cut 6 bases from V and 8 bases from J; bases unmatched to any gene: 8. CDR3 residues: CASSWTGMRGYTF. CDR3 coding DNA: TGTGCCAGCAGCTGGACAGGGATGAGGGGCTACACCTTC.

This clonotype was detected only a few times. The chain combines TRBV28 with TRBJ1-3; D remains unclear. Between the trimmed V and J ends, which lost 3 bases and 0 bases, there was a span of 12 bases. The CDR3 is made up of 16 amino acids. Germline V gene lookup returns CDR1 MDHEN and CDR2 SYDVKM. Here the CDR3 DNA reads TGTGCCAGCAGTTTTTTGGAGGGTCACTCTGGAAACACCATATATTTT. Translated, it gives CASSFLEGHSGNTIYF.

The chain is built from TRBV27 and TRBJ1-2; D gene uncertain. Germline-derived CDR1 and CDR2 are MNHEY and SMNVEV (reference sequence). This CDR3 contains 15 residues. V lost 8 bases to trimming and J lost 0 bases, with 16 bases between them. Here the CDR3 reads CASGGRLDSNYGYTF. The CDR3 DNA reads as TGTGCCAGCGGCGGTAGACTGGATTCTAACTATGGCTACACCTTC.

This clonotype was seen repeatedly, ten times or more. The rearrangement uses TRBV15 and TRBJ2-3; 11 bases are shared with TRBD2. The length of the CDR3 is 17 residues. Per germline, CDR1 LNHNV and CDR2 YYDKDF (reference sequence). Trimming took 0 bases from V and 4 from J; bases not matched to a gene: 6. The CDR3 coding sequence is TGTGCCACCAGCAGAGATCTAGCGGGGGGCCGGGCAGATACGCAGTATTTT. Translated, it gives CATSRDLAGGRADTQYF.

This clonotype was observed a few times. It differs at one base from a far larger clone, so likely a read error. This chain joins TRBV27 and TRBJ2-3, with 9 bases lining up with TRBD1. Germline V gives CDR1 MNHEY, CDR2 SMNVEV (reference sequence). The CDR3 loop spans 12 amino acids. DNA for the CDR3: TGTGCCAGCAGTGGACAGGGGAACGAGCAGTCCTTC. Protein product: CASSGQGNEQSF.

This clonotype has more than one count but fewer than ten. Written as DNA, the CDR3 is TGTGCCAGCAGTCCACCGGGCCCGGTCGAGACCCAGTACTTC. Its translation: CASSPPGPVETQYF. The J gene is TRBJ2-5, the V gene TRBV6-1; D not certain. The V end lost 5 bases, the J end lost 5 bases, and 15 bases lay between the germline ends. The CDR3 length is 14 residues. Germline-derived CDR1 and CDR2 are MNHNS and SASEGT.

Only a few counts were recorded for this clonotype. This chain connects TRBV9 to TRBJ1-2, with D perhaps TRBD1 (5 bases). CDR1 SGDLS and CDR2 YYNGEE come from the germline V gene. The CDR3 contains 13 residues. With 3 bases removed from V and 5 bases from J, the gap between germline ends came to 11 bases. CDR3: CASSASGLYGYTF. In nucleotides, the CDR3 is TGTGCCAGCAGCGCGTCGGGGCTTTATGGCTACACCTTC. Full variable domain (missing parts from reference TRBV9 and TRBJ1-2): DSGVTQTPKHLITATGQRVTLRCSPRSGDLSVYWYQQSLDQGLQFLIQYYNGEERAKGNILERFSAQQFPDLHSELNLSSLELGDSALYFCASSASGLYGYTFGSGTRLTVV.

The chain couples TRBV15 to TRBJ2-1; D might be TRBD1 (6 bases). From germline, CDR1 is LNHNV and CDR2 YYDKDF (reference sequence). The V gene lost 9 bases and the J gene lost 5 bases, with 14 bases spanning the gap. The CDR3 contains 13 residues. The CDR3 nucleotides are TGTGCCACGTCCGGGACAAGTCACAATGAGCAGTTCTTC. Its translation is CATSGTSHNEQFF.

This clonotype was seen ten or more times. The rearrangement links TRBV12-3 or TRBV12-4 to TRBJ2-1, with 11 bases aligning to TRBD2. The CDR3 loop spans 17 amino acids. The ends lost 2 bases at V and 4 bases at J; junction bases unmatched: 7. The DNA of the CDR3 is TGTGCCAGCAGTTTAAGTGGGACTAGCGGAACATACAATGAGCAGTTCTTC. Amino acid sequence: CASSLSGTSGTYNEQFF.

The rearrangement links TRBV20-1 to TRBJ2-7; either TRBD1 or TRBD2 may fit D (5 bases each). This CDR3 contains 17 residues. Trimming took off 0 bases at V and 0 bases at J, with 18 bases between the two ends. CDR1 and CDR2 from the germline V gene are DFQATT and SNEGSKA (reference sequence). The CDR3 coding sequence is TGCAGTGCTAGAGATCTGGCCGGGACCACACCCTCCTACGAGCAGTACTTC. This encodes CSARDLAGTTPSYEQYF.

This clonotype was counted ten times or more. CDR3: CASTSSYTNTEAFF. The CDR3, as DNA: TGTGCCAGCACTTCATCCTACACGAACACTGAAGCTTTCTTT. The chain is built from TRBV12-3 or TRBV12-4 and TRBJ1-1; D remains ambiguous. The CDR3 runs 14 residues. V was trimmed by 7 bases and J by 1 base, leaving 13 bases between them.

The table lists this clonotype with a few counts. The chain carries TRBV20-1 and TRBJ2-7, with TRBD1 matching over 7 bases. J was trimmed by 3 bases and V by 6 bases; bases with no gene match: 2. The CDR3 covers 11 residues. The germline CDR1 and CDR2 sequences are DFQATT and SNEGSKA (reference sequence). This chain's CDR3 is CSAGQSYEQYF. Written as DNA, the CDR3 is TGCAGTGCGGGACAGAGCTACGAGCAGTACTTC.

Concerning this clonotype itself: One end of the junction varies from germline; a read error may be responsible. The chain couples TRBV12-3 or TRBV12-4 to TRBJ1-2; TRBD1 is a possible D gene (6 bases). The length of the CDR3 is 14 residues. The CDR3 DNA reads as TGTGCCAGCACCAACCTTGGGGGCGGCTATGGCCACACCTTC. This codes for CASTNLGGGYGHTF.

This clonotype appeared many times. The genes are TRBV12-3 or TRBV12-4 and TRBJ1-2; no reliable D call. CDR3 length: 13 amino acids. Trimming took off 6 bases at V and 4 bases at J, with 12 bases between the two ends. This CDR3 is CASSPGKGYGYTF. The CDR3 DNA is TGTGCCAGCAGCCCCGGTAAAGGCTATGGCTACACCTTC.

There are many counts of this clonotype. V usage is TRBV20-1 and J usage is TRBJ2-1, with TRBD1 matching over 7 bases. The germline V gene has CDR1 DFQATT and CDR2 SNEGSKA (reference sequence). The CDR3 totals 14 residues. Trimming at V came to 6 bases and at J to 4 bases, leaving 9 bases not matched to a gene. The CDR3, as DNA: TGCAGTGCCCCTCTCCAGGGGGAGTACAATGAGCAGTTCTTC. Translation: CSAPLQGEYNEQFF.

This clonotype was recorded at least ten times. The rearrangement links TRBV6-1 to TRBJ1-1; no clear D. This CDR3 is built from 15 residues. CDR1 is MNHNS and CDR2 is SASEGT in the germline V gene. V shed 2 bases and J shed 0 bases, with 10 bases lying between them. The CDR3 nucleotides read TGTGCCAGCAGTGAACCCGGACTCATGAACACTGAAGCTTTCTTT. Protein sequence: CASSEPGLMNTEAFF.

Ten or more counts support this clonotype. The chain recombines TRBV7-2 with TRBJ1-3, with D possibly being TRBD1 (6 bases). Germline V lookup: CDR1 SGHTA, CDR2 FQGNSA. Trimming stripped 5 bases from V and 2 bases from J, with 10 bases between. The CDR3 length is 14 residues. In DNA, the CDR3 is TGTGCCAGCAGCGGACAGAGCCCTGGAAACACCATATATTTT. Its translation is CASSGQSPGNTIYF.

In this sample, this clonotype turned up many times. V and J are TRBV10-3 and TRBJ2-7; TRBD2 might be the D (6 bases). Between the trimmed V and J ends, which lost 2 bases and 7 bases, there was a span of 9 bases. The CDR3 runs to 12 residues. Germline lookup yields CDR1 ENHRY and CDR2 SYGVKD. This chain's CDR3 is CAISEDRGEQYF. The CDR3 DNA follows: TGTGCCATCAGTGAGGACCGGGGGGAGCAGTACTTC.

This clonotype was found many times. The chain recombines TRBV7-2 with TRBJ1-1; TRBD1 matches at 8 bases. V shed 6 bases, J shed 7 bases, and the junction held 13 bases outside the gene matches. The germline gives CDR1 SGHTA, CDR2 FQGNSA. The CDR3 runs to 15 residues. The CDR3 DNA reads as TGTGCCAGCAGGCATATACTCAGGGGGCTGGTTGAAGCTTTCTTT. Its translation: CASRHILRGLVEAFF.

Regarding this clonotype: A read error is possible here, since a much larger clone lies one base away. The chain has TRBV27 and TRBJ2-7; possibly TRBD1 for D (5 bases). This CDR3 spans 13 amino acids. V was pared by 7 bases and J by 7 bases, with 17 bases between. Germline values: CDR1 MNHEY, CDR2 SMNVEV (reference sequence). The CDR3 loop is CASTDSAYNEQYF. Written as DNA, the CDR3 is TGTGCCAGCACCGACAGCGCCTACAATGAGCAGTACTTC.

This rearrangement joins TRBV28 to TRBJ2-3; the D call may be TRBD1 or TRBD2 (5 bases each). There are 17 residues in the CDR3. Per germline, CDR1 MDHEN and CDR2 SYDVKM. V dropped 2 bases and J dropped 1 base, with 16 bases sitting between them. As DNA, the CDR3 is TGTGCCAGCAGTTTAATTTGGGGTAGGGGAGGCACAGATACGCAGTATTTT. Its translation: CASSLIWGRGGTDTQYF.

The chain recombines TRBV7-2 with TRBJ2-3; D might be TRBD1 or TRBD2, each matching 6 bases. The DNA end is a closer match to TRBJ2-5, so the J assignment may be wrong. The CDR3 extends over 17 amino acids. Germline V gene data show CDR1 as SGHTA and CDR2 as FQGNSA. In DNA, the CDR3 is TGTGCCAGCAGCTTAGGTCAGGGGACGGGGGTCGAAGGGACCCAGTACTTC. As protein: CASSLGQGTGVEGTQYF.